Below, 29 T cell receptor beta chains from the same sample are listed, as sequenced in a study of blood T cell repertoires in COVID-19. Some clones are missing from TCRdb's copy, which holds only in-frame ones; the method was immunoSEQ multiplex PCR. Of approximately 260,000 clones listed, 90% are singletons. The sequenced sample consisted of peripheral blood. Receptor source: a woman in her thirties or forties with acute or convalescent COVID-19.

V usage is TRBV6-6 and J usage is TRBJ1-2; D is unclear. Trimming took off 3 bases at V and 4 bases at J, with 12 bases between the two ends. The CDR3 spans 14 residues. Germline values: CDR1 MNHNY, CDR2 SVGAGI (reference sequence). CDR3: CASSYRSVLYGYTF. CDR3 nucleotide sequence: TGTGCCAGCAGTTATCGCAGCGTGCTCTATGGCTACACCTTC.

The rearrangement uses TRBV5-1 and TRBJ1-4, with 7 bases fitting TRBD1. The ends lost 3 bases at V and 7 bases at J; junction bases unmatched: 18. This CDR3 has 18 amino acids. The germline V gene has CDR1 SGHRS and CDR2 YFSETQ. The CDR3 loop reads CASSWGTESRRRIEKLFF. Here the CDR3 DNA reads TGCGCCAGCAGCTGGGGGACAGAGTCGAGGAGAAGGATTGAAAAACTGTTTTTT.

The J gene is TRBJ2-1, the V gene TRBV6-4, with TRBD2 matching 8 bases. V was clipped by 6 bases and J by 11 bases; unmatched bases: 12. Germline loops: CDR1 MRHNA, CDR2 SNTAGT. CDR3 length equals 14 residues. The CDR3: CASRLGLEGSQQFF. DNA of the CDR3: TGTGCCAGCAGGCTGGGACTAGAGGGGTCCCAGCAGTTCTTC.

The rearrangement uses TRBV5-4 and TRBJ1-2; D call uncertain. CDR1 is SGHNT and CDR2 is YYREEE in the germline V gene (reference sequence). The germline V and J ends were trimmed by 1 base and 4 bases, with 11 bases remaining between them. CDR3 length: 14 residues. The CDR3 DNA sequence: TGTGCCAGCAGCTTGTACGTACAGCCCTATGGCTACACCTTC. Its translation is CASSLYVQPYGYTF.

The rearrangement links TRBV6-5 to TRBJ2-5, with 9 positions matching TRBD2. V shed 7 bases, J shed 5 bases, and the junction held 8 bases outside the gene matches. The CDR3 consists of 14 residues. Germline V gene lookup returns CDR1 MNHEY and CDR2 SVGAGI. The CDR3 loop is CASKTRGGGETQYF. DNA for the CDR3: TGTGCCAGCAAAACGCGGGGGGGCGGGGAGACCCAGTACTTC.

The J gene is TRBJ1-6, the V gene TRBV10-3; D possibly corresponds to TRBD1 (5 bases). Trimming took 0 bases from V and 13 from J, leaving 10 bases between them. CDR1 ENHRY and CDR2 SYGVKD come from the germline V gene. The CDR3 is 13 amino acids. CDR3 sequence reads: CAISESAGTPLHF. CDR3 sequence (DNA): TGTGCCATCAGTGAGTCGGCGGGGACCCCCCTCCACTTT.

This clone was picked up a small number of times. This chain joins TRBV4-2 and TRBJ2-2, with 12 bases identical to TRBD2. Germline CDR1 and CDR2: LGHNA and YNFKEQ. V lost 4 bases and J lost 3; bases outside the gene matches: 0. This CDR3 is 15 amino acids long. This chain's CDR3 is CASSPSGGDTGELFF. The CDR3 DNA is TGTGCCAGCAGCCCTAGCGGGGGGGACACCGGGGAGCTGTTTTTT.

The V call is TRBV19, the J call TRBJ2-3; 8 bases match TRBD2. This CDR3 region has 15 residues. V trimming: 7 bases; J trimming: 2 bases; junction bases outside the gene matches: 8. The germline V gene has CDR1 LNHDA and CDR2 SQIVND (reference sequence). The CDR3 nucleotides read TGTGCCAGTACCAATCGGGGGGGCTCCACAGATACGCAGTATTTT. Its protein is CASTNRGGSTDTQYF.

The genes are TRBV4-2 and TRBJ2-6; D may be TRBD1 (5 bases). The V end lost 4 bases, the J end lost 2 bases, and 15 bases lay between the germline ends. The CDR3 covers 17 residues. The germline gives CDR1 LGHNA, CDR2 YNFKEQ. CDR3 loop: CASSPFPKGPGANVLTF. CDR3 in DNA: TGTGCCAGCAGCCCTTTCCCAAAGGGGCCTGGGGCCAACGTCCTGACTTTC.

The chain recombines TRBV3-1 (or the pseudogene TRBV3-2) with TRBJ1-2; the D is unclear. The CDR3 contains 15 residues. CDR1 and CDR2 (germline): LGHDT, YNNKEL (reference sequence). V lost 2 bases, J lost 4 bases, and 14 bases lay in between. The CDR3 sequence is CASSQSGERTYGYTF. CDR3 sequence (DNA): TGTGCCAGCAGCCAAAGCGGGGAGCGCACCTATGGCTACACCTTC.

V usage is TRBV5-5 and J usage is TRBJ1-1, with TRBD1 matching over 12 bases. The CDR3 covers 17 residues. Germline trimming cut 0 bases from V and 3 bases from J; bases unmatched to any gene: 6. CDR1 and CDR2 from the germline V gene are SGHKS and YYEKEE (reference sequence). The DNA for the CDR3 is TGTGCCAGCAGCTTGGCAGGGACAGGGGGCATCGACACTGAAGCTTTCTTT. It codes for CASSLAGTGGIDTEAFF.

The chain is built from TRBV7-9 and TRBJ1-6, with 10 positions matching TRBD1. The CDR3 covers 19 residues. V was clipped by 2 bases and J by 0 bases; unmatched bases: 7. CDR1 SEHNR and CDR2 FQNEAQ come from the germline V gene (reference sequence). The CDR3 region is CASSLSLRQGASYNSPLHF. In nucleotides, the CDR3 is TGTGCCAGCAGCTTATCCCTACGACAGGGGGCCTCCTATAATTCACCCCTCCACTTT.

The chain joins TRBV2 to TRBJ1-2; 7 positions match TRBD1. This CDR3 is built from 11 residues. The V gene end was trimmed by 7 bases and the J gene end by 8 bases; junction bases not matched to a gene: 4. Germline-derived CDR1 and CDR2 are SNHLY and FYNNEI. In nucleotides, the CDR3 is TGTGCCAGCACAGGGGGAAACGGCTACACCTTC. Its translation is CASTGGNGYTF.

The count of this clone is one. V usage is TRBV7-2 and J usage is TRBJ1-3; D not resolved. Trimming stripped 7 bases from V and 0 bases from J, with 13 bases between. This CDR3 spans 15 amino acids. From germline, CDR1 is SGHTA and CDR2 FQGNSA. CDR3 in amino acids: CASTLHAVSGNTIYF. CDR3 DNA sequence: TGTGCCAGCACCCTCCATGCGGTCTCTGGAAACACCATATATTTT.

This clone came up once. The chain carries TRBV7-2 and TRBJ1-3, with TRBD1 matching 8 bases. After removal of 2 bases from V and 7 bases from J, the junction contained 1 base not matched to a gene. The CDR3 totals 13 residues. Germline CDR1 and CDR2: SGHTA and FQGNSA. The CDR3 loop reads CASSLNRGNTIYF. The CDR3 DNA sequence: TGTGCCAGCAGCTTAAACAGGGGGAACACCATATATTTT.

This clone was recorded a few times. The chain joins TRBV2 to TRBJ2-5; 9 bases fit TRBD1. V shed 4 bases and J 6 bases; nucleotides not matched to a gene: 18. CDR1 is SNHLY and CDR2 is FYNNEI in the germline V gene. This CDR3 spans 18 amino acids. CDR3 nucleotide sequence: TGTGCCAGCAGTGGAAGTCCGTTCCGAGACAGGGGGTCGCAGACCCAGTACTTC. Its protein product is CASSGSPFRDRGSQTQYF.

CDR3 nucleotide sequence: TGTGCCAGCAGCTTAGCCAGGGGGCTAATCGTTGAAAAACTGTTTTTT. Its translation: CASSLARGLIVEKLFF. The chain carries TRBV7-8 and TRBJ1-4, with 8 bases identical to TRBD1. The CDR3 has 16 residues. The germline gives CDR1 SGHVS, CDR2 FQNEAQ. The J segment lost 7 bases and the V segment lost 0 bases, leaving 7 bases of the junction unmatched.

Here the CDR3 reads CASSYGQTNSPLHF. CDR3 in DNA: TGTGCCAGCAGTTACGGACAGACAAATTCACCCCTCCACTTT. This chain connects TRBV6-5 to TRBJ1-6; tentatively, D is TRBD1 (6 bases). The length of the CDR3 is 14 residues. V was trimmed by 2 bases and J by 7 bases, leaving 9 bases between them. Germline CDR1 is MNHEY and CDR2 is SVGAGI.

CDR3 residues: CASSYGTGYLEQYV. The CDR3 DNA follows: TGTGCCAGCAGCTACGGGACAGGATACCTCGAGCAGTACGTC. The chain couples TRBV5-6 to TRBJ2-7; 8 positions match TRBD1. CDR1 and CDR2 (germline): SGHDT, YYEEEE. Trimming took 3 bases from V and 6 from J; bases not matched to a gene: 8. The CDR3 spans 14 residues.

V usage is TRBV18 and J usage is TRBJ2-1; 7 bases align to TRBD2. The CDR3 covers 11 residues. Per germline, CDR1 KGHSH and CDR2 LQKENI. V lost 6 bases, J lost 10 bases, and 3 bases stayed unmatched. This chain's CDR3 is CASSASGEQFF. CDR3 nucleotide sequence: TGTGCCAGCTCGGCTAGCGGCGAGCAGTTCTTC.

Here the CDR3 DNA reads TGCGCCAGCAGCTTGGAGGGACTTACCAATCAGCCCCAGCATTTT. Its protein is CASSLEGLTNQPQHF. The chain couples TRBV5-1 to TRBJ1-5, with D possibly TRBD1 on 5 matching bases. The CDR3 sequence is 15 residues long. With 0 bases removed from V and 3 bases from J, the gap between germline ends came to 10 bases. In germline, CDR1 is SGHRS, CDR2 YFSETQ.

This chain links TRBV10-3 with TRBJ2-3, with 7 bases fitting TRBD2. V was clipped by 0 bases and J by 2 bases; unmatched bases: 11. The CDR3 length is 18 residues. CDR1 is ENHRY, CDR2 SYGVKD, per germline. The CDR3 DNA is TGTGCCATCAGTGAGTCTGGGCGGGGGTACAAATCCACAGATACGCAGTATTTT. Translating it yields CAISESGRGYKSTDTQYF.

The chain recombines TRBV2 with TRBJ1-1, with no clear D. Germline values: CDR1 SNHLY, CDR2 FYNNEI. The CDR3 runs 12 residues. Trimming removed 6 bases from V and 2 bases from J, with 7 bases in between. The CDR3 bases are TGTGCCAGCAGGGAGGGAAACACTGAAGCTTTCTTT. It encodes CASREGNTEAFF.

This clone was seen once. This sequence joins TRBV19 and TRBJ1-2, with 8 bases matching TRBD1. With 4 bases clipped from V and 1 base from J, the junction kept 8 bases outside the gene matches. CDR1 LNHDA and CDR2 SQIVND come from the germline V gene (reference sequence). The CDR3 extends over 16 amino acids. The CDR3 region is CASSTRTGNHNYGYTF. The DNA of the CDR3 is TGTGCCAGTAGTACACGGACAGGGAACCATAACTATGGCTACACCTTC.

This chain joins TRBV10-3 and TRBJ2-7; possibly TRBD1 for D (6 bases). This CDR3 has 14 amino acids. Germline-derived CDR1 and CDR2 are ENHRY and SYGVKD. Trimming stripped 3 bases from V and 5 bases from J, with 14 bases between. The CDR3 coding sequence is TGTGCCATCAGTGATTCAACAGGGACCCACGAGCAGTACGTC. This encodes CAISDSTGTHEQYV.

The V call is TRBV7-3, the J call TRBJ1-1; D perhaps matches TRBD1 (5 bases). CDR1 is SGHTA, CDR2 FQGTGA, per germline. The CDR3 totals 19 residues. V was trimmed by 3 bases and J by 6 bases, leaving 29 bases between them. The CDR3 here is CASSFIPGGDRKVIAEAFF. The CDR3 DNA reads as TGTGCCAGCAGCTTCATCCCCGGGGGGGACCGGAAAGTGATAGCTGAAGCTTTCTTT.

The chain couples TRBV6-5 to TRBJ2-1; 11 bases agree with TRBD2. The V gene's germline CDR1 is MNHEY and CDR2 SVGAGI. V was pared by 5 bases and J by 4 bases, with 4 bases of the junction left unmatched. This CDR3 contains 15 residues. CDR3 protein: CASSIAGGRYNEQFF. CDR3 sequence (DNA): TGTGCCAGCAGTATAGCGGGGGGGCGTTACAATGAGCAGTTCTTC.

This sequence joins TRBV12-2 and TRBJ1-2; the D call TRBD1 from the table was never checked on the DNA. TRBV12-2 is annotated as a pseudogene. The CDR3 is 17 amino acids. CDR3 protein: CASRLEAASTGGDGYTF. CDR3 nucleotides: TGTGCAAGTCGCTTAGAAGCGGCATCGACAGGGGGCGATGGCTACACCTTC.

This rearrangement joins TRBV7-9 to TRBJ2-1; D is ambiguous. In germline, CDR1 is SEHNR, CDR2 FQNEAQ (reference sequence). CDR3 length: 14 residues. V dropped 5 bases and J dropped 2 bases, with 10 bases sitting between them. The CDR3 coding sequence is TGTGCCAGCAGCCCCCGGTCGACCTACAATGAGCAGTTCTTC. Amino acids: CASSPRSTYNEQFF. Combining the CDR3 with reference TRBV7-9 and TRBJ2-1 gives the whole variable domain DTGVSQNPRHKITKRGQNVTFRCDPISEHNRLYWYRQTLGQGPEFLTYFQNEAQLEKSRLLSDRFSAERPKGSFSTLEIQRTEQGDSAMYLCASSPRSTYNEQFFGPGTRLTVL.